This T cell receptor beta chain was sequenced for a study of blood T cell repertoires in COVID-19. About the research overall: Samples of COVID-19 (acute and convalescent) were obtained from the United States, Italy and Spain. Nucleic acid was either cDNA or gDNA, and it came from T cells, B-cell-depleted T cells, or PBMCs.

Original methodology: Researchers report that nucleated cell counts were estimated from reference gene primer amplification. TCRdb's table, derived via immunoSEQ multiplex PCR, lists solely in-frame clones and lacks some. For V, J and clone size, that table is used; D and trimming come from the DNA. Among roughly 200,000 clones listed, around 87% were seen once. Seattle patients were enrolled while actively infected and followed longitudinally. Sample: peripheral blood. This sequence was found in a woman aged 50 to 60 with COVID-19, enrolled during active disease.

The CDR3 spells CATSDRTSGGTGELFF. CDR3 bases: TGTGCCACCAGTGACCGGACTAGCGGGGGCACCGGGGAGCTGTTTTTT. This chain links TRBV24-1 with TRBJ2-2; 13 nucleotides match TRBD2. The junction had 2 bases not matched to a gene; V was cut back by 4 bases and J by 4 bases. The CDR3 is 16 amino acids. CDR1 and CDR2 (germline): KGHDR, SFDVKD.